This entry lists 22 T cell receptor beta chains sequenced from one sample in a study of T cell repertoires in cytomegalovirus infection. The antigens for these receptors are not known. In TCRdb, the reads were re-called with MiXCR into one record per CDR3 protein. The data show roughly 990,000 distinct CDR3 sequences, 30% to 40% seen once. The material sequenced was cultured CD8+ T cells from PBMCs, taken from culture after CMV antigen stimulation. The receptors stem from a human donor in good health (CMV status not recorded). Some clones in this sample may be carry-over from other donors' samples.

This chain uses TRBV25-1 with TRBJ1-2; no definite D call. The CDR3 covers 13 residues. Trimming cost V 8 bases and J 2 bases, with 12 bases left between them. The V gene's germline CDR1 is MGHDK and CDR2 SYGVNS. CDR3 residues: CASWSQGNYGYTF. In DNA form, the CDR3 reads TGTGCCAGCTGGTCTCAAGGGAACTATGGCTACACCTTC.

V is TRBV20-1 and J is TRBJ2-2, with 12 bases fitting TRBD2. Germline trimming cut 5 bases from V and 0 bases from J; bases unmatched to any gene: 4. This CDR3 has 16 amino acids. Germline V gene sequence: CDR1 DFQATT, CDR2 SNEGSKA (reference sequence). The CDR3 bases are TGCAGTGCTGAGACTAGCGGGGGATCGAACACCGGGGAGCTGTTTTTT. Protein product: CSAETSGGSNTGELFF.

The chain couples TRBV28 to TRBJ1-4; 8 positions agree with TRBD1. Trimming cost V 4 bases and J 5 bases; bases outside gene matches: 9. CDR1 and CDR2 (germline): MDHEN, SYDVKM. The CDR3 runs 16 residues. The CDR3: CASSSSSGTGNEKLFF. CDR3 sequence (DNA): TGTGCCAGCAGTTCCTCCTCCGGGACAGGCAATGAAAAACTGTTTTTT.

This clonotype was detected a few times. The chain joins TRBV6-6 to TRBJ2-7; no clear D. Germline CDR1 reads MNHNY; CDR2 reads SVGAGI (reference sequence). CDR3 length equals 14 residues. V gave up 2 bases and J gave up 4 bases, with 12 bases separating them. For the CDR3, the DNA is TGTGCCAGCAGTTACCTCTTGGTGAATTACGAGCAGTACGTC. Residues: CASSYLLVNYEQYV.

This clonotype was seen a handful of times. One base away lies a much larger clone, so this may be a sequencing read error. The chain uses TRBV27 and TRBJ1-2; TRBD1 matches 7 bases. Germline-derived CDR1 and CDR2 are MNHEY and SMNVEV (reference sequence). Trimming removed 6 bases from V and 4 bases from J; junction bases left unmatched: 2. The CDR3 runs to 12 residues. The CDR3, as DNA: TGTGCCAGCAGGACAGGGATCTATGGCTACACCTTC. This codes for CASRTGIYGYTF.

This clonotype was observed many times. The chain is built from TRBV7-6 and TRBJ2-3; a weak D match, TRBD2 (6 bases). The ends were cut back, 1 base at V and 0 bases at J, with 11 bases in the middle. CDR1 is SGHVS, CDR2 FNYEAQ, per germline. The CDR3 spans 16 residues. In nucleotides, the CDR3 is TGTGCCAGCAGCTTAGATTGGCGGGGAAGCACAGATACGCAGTATTTT. Amino acid sequence: CASSLDWRGSTDTQYF.

The rearrangement uses TRBV7-9 and TRBJ2-1, with D unresolved. The V gene lost 4 bases and the J gene lost 4 bases, with 14 bases spanning the gap. This CDR3 is 15 amino acids long. Germline values: CDR1 SEHNR, CDR2 FQNEAQ (reference sequence). Written as DNA, the CDR3 is TGTGCCAGCAGCTGGTCCTCCGACCGATACAATGAGCAGTTCTTC. Protein product: CASSWSSDRYNEQFF.

The gene calls are TRBV10-3 and TRBJ1-3; D is unclear. The CDR3 is made up of 16 amino acids. V dropped 8 bases and J dropped 0 bases, with 17 bases sitting between them. The germline CDR1 and CDR2 sequences are ENHRY and SYGVKD. This CDR3 is CAIEAYGPTSGNTIYF. The CDR3 DNA reads TGTGCCATCGAGGCTTACGGACCGACCTCTGGAAACACCATATATTTT.

This clonotype has at least ten counts. The V call is TRBV7-6, the J call TRBJ2-2; D is uncertain. The germline V gene has CDR1 SGHVS and CDR2 FNYEAQ. The CDR3 totals 14 residues. V shed 7 bases and J shed 5 bases, with 14 bases lying between them. The CDR3 loop reads CASTPTPPTGELFF. The CDR3 DNA sequence: TGTGCCAGCACCCCTACTCCACCAACCGGGGAGCTGTTTTTT.

This clonotype was seen a handful of times. This rearrangement joins TRBV7-2 to TRBJ2-4; D may correspond to TRBD1 or TRBD2 (5 bases each). The V end was cut by 4 bases, the J end by 3 bases, with 13 bases between. The CDR3 runs 15 residues. Germline CDR1 SGHTA, CDR2 FQGNSA. The CDR3 here is CASSSETAVKNIQYF. The CDR3 region has the DNA TGTGCCAGCAGCTCTGAGACAGCGGTCAAAAACATTCAGTACTTC.

The chain joins TRBV6-2 or TRBV6-3 to TRBJ2-7; 10 bases align to TRBD1. From germline, CDR1 is MNHEY and CDR2 SVGEGT. V trimming: 6 bases; J trimming: 5 bases; junction bases outside the gene matches: 16. The CDR3 extends over 17 amino acids. CDR3 amino acids: CASSPQTADRGMNEQYV. DNA of the CDR3: TGTGCCAGCAGCCCCCAAACAGCGGACAGGGGGATGAACGAGCAGTACGTC.

V and J are TRBV5-6 and TRBJ2-4; perhaps TRBD2 as D (7 bases). Trimming stripped 4 bases from V and 10 bases from J, with 15 bases between. Germline values: CDR1 SGHDT, CDR2 YYEEEE. The CDR3 contains 13 residues. In nucleotides, the CDR3 is TGTGCCAGCAGCCTGGAGGAGGGGGGGATTCAGTACTTC. Translation gives CASSLEEGGIQYF. Drawing the rest from reference TRBV5-6 and TRBJ2-4, the complete variable domain is DAGVTQSPTHLIKTRGQQVTLRCSPKSGHDTVSWYQQALGQGPQFIFQYYEEEERQRGNFPDRFSGHQFPNYSSELNVNALLLGDSALYLCASSLEEGGIQYFGAGTRLSVL.

The rearrangement uses TRBV10-3 and TRBJ2-7, with 10 bases matching TRBD2. V shed 4 bases and J 0 bases; nucleotides not matched to a gene: 3. Germline V gene lookup returns CDR1 ENHRY and CDR2 SYGVKD. The CDR3 sequence is 15 residues long. The CDR3: CAISGTSGTSYEQYF. CDR3 nucleotides: TGTGCCATCAGTGGAACTAGCGGGACCTCCTACGAGCAGTACTTC.

This clonotype was observed a few times. The V gene is TRBV10-3, the J gene TRBJ2-5, with 13 bases fitting TRBD2. The germline gives CDR1 ENHRY, CDR2 SYGVKD. The CDR3 contains 15 residues. V dropped 8 bases and J dropped 4; count of bases not matched to a gene: 7. This CDR3 reads CAIGTSGGAPETQYF. CDR3 sequence (DNA): TGTGCCATCGGTACTAGCGGGGGGGCCCCAGAGACCCAGTACTTC.

This clonotype has a count of ten or more. The chain employs TRBV7-2 and TRBJ2-6; 7 nucleotides agree with TRBD1. Losses at the gene ends were 2 bases for V and 2 bases for J; bases not matched to a gene: 3. This CDR3 region has 16 residues. The V gene's germline CDR1 is SGHTA and CDR2 FQGNSA. Written as DNA, the CDR3 is TGTGCCAGCAGCTTACCTCAGGGGGCTGGGGCCAACGTCCTGACTTTC. This encodes CASSLPQGAGANVLTF. Supplemented by reference TRBV7-2 and TRBJ2-6, the full variable domain reads GAGVSQSPSNKVTEKGKDVELRCDPISGHTALYWYRQSLGQGLEFLIYFQGNSAPDKSGLPSDRFSAERTGGSVSTLTIQRTQQEDSAVYLCASSLPQGAGANVLTFGAGSRLTVL.

This clonotype turned up a few times. The V call is TRBV12-3 or TRBV12-4, the J call TRBJ1-1; D remains ambiguous. V shed 6 bases and J shed 0 bases, with 8 bases lying between them. This CDR3 is 13 amino acids long. Written as DNA, the CDR3 is TGTGCCAGCAGGTCGACGGTGAACACTGAAGCTTTCTTT. Translating gives CASRSTVNTEAFF.

This clonotype was counted between two and nine times. The chain couples TRBV6-2 or TRBV6-3 to TRBJ2-7, with D possibly being TRBD1 (5 bases). Germline assignment: CDR1 MNHEY and CDR2 SVGEGT. V was cut by 0 bases and J by 0 bases, with 18 bases left in between. The CDR3 sequence is 18 residues long. CDR3 sequence (DNA): TGTGCCAGCAGTTACTCGAAGCAGGGCCAGAAGAGCTCCTACGAGCAGTACGTC. This sequence encodes CASSYSKQGQKSSYEQYV.

The CDR3 is CASSSSQDRGPYNEQFF. In nucleotides, the CDR3 is TGTGCCAGCTCATCCAGCCAGGACAGGGGTCCCTACAATGAGCAGTTCTTC. J is TRBJ2-1 and V is TRBV18; 9 bases map to TRBD1. The CDR3 runs 17 residues. Germline CDR1 KGHSH, CDR2 LQKENI. The V and J ends lost 5 bases and 2 bases, in that order; junction bases with no gene match: 10.

The J gene is TRBJ2-1, the V gene TRBV19; D uncertain. Trimming removed 5 bases from V and 4 bases from J, with 9 bases in between. Per germline, CDR1 LNHDA and CDR2 SQIVND (reference sequence). The CDR3 is 13 residues long. The CDR3 here is CASSGYTYNEQFF. As DNA, the CDR3 is TGTGCCAGTAGTGGATACACGTACAATGAGCAGTTCTTC.

Only a few counts were recorded for this clonotype. The chain uses TRBV6-2 or TRBV6-3 and TRBJ2-7, with 11 bases fitting TRBD2. CDR3 length: 15 residues. V dropped 5 bases and J dropped 4; count of bases not matched to a gene: 7. The germline gives CDR1 MNHEY, CDR2 SVGEGT. The CDR3 bases are TGTGCCAGCAGTCCACTAGCGGGGGAGATTTACGAGCAGTACGTC. Translated: CASSPLAGEIYEQYV.

This clonotype has more than one count but fewer than ten. The chain combines TRBV12-3 or TRBV12-4 with TRBJ1-2; 8 bases fit TRBD1. J lost 4 bases, V lost 5 bases, and 9 bases had no gene match. The CDR3 totals 15 residues. DNA for the CDR3: TGTGCCAGCAGTGTAACGGCAGGGGGCTCCTATGGCTACACCTTC. It yields the protein CASSVTAGGSYGYTF.

This clonotype was counted only a few times. Here the CDR3 DNA reads TGTGCCAGCAGCTTCTTCGCTAGCGGCAGCACCGGGGAGCTGTTTTTT. This translates into CASSFFASGSTGELFF. This rearrangement joins TRBV5-6 to TRBJ2-2; 7 bases agree with TRBD2. CDR3 length: 16 amino acids. Trimming at V came to 2 bases and at J to 4 bases, leaving 8 bases not matched to a gene. Germline assignment: CDR1 SGHDT and CDR2 YYEEEE.